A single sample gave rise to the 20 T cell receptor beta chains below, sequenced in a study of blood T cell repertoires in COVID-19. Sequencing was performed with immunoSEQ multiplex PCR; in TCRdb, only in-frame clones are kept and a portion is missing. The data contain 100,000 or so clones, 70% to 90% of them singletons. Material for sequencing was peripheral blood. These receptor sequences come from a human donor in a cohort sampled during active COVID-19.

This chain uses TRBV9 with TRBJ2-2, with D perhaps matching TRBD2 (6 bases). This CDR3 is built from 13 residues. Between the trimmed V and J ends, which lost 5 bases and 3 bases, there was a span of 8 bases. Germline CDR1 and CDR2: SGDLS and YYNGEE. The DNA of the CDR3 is TGTGCCAGCAGTAGCGGTTACACCGGGGAGCTGTTTTTT. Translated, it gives CASSSGYTGELFF.

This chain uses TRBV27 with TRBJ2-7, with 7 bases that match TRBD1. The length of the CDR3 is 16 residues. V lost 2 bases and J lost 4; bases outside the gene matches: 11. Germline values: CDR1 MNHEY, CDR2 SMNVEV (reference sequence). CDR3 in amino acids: CASSLSIGTVVYEQYF. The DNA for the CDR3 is TGTGCCAGCAGTTTAAGTATCGGGACAGTAGTTTACGAGCAGTACTTC.

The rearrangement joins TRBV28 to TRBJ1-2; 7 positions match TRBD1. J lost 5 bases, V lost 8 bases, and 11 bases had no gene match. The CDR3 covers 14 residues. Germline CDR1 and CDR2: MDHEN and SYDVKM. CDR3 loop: CASGRGTAQYGYTF. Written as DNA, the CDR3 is TGTGCCAGCGGAAGGGGGACAGCACAATATGGCTACACCTTC.

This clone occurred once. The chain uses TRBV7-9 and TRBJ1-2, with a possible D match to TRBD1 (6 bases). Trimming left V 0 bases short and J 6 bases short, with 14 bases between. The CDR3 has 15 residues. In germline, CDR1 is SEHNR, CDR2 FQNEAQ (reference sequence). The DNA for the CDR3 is TGTGCCAGCAGCTTAGCGAGCGGGGGCGTCGATGGCTACACCTTC. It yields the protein CASSLASGGVDGYTF.

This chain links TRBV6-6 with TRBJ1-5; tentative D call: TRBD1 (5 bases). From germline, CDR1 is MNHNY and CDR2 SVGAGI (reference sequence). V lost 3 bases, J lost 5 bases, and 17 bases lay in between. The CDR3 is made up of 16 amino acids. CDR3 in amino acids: CASSYLRQSRDQPQHF. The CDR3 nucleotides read TGTGCCAGCAGTTATCTCCGACAGTCGAGAGATCAGCCCCAGCATTTT.

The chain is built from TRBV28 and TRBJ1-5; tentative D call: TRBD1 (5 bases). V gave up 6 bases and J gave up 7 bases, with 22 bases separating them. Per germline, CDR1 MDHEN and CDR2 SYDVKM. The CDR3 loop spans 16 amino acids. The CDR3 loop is CASRGDRGARGQPQHF. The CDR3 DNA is TGTGCCAGCAGGGGGGACCGAGGAGCCCGGGGGCAGCCCCAGCATTTT.

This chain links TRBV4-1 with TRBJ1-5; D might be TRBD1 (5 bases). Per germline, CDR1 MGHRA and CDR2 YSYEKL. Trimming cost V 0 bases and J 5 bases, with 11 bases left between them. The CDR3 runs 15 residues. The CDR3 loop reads CASSQDGAGHQPQHF. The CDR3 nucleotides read TGCGCCAGCAGCCAAGATGGGGCAGGGCATCAGCCCCAGCATTTT.

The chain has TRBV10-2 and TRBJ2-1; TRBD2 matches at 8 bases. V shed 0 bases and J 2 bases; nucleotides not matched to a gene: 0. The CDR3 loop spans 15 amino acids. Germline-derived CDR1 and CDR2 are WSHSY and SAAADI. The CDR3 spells CASSESGGAYNEQFF. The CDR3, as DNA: TGCGCCAGCAGTGAGTCCGGGGGGGCCTACAATGAGCAGTTCTTC.

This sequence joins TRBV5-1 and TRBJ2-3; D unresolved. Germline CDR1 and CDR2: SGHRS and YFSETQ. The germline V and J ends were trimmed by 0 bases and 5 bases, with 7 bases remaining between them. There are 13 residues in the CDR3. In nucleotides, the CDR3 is TGCGCCAGCAGCTTGGGGGCCCGAGATACGCAGTATTTT. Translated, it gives CASSLGARDTQYF.

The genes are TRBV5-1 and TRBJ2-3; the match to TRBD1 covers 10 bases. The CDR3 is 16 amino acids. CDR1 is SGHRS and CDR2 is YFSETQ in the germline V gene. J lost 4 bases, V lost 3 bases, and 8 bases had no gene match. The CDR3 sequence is CASSWGTGDSADTQYF. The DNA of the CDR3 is TGCGCCAGCAGCTGGGGGACAGGGGATAGCGCAGATACGCAGTATTTT.

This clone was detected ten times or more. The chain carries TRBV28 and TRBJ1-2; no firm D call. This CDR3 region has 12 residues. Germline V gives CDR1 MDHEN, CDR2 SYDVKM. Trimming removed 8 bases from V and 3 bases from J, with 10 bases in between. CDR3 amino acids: CASFPRHYGYTF. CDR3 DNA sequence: TGTGCCAGCTTCCCCAGGCACTATGGCTACACCTTC.

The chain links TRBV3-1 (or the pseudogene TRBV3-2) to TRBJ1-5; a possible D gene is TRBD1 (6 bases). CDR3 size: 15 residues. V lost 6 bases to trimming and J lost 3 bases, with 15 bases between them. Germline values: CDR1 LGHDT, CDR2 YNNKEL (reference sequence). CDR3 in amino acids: CASSTTGQINQPQHF. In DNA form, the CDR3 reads TGTGCCAGCAGTACGACCGGACAGATCAATCAGCCCCAGCATTTT.

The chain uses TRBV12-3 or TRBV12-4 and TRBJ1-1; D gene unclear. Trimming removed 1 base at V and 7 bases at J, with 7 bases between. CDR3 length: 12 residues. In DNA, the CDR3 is TGTGCCAGCAGTTTAGACCTAATTGAAGCTTTCTTT. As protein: CASSLDLIEAFF.

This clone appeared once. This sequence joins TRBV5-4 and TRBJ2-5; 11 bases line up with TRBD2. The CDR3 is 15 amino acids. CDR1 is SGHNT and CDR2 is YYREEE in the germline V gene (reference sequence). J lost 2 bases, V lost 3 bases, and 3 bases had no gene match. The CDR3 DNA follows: TGTGCCAGCAGCTCCGGGACTAGCGGACAAGAGACCCAGTACTTC. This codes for CASSSGTSGQETQYF.

The CDR3 region has the DNA TGCGCCAGCAGCTTGGGAGGGAGGGCCTACGAGCAGTACTTC. Translated, it gives CASSLGGRAYEQYF. This rearrangement joins TRBV5-1 to TRBJ2-7; 7 positions agree with TRBD2. Germline-derived CDR1 and CDR2 are SGHRS and YFSETQ. J lost 2 bases, V lost 0 bases, and 2 bases had no gene match. The CDR3 runs to 14 residues. Full variable domain (missing parts from reference TRBV5-1 and TRBJ2-7): KAGVTQTPRYLIKTRGQQVTLSCSPISGHRSVSWYQQTPGQGLQFLFEYFSETQRNKGNFPGRFSGRQFSNSRSEMNVSTLELGDSALYLCASSLGGRAYEQYFGPGTRLTVT.

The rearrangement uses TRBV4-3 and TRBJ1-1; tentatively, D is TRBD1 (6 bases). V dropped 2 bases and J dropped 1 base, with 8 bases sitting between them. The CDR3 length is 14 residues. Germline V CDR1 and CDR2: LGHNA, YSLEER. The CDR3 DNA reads TGCGCCAGCAGCCAACTACAGGGGAACACTGAAGCTTTCTTT. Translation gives CASSQLQGNTEAFF.

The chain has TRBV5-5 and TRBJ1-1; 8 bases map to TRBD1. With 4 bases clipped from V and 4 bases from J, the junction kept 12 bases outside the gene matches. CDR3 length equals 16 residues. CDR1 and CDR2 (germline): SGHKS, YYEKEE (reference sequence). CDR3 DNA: TGTGCCAGCAGCCTCGCTCCGGGACAGGAAGGCACTGAAGCTTTCTTT. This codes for CASSLAPGQEGTEAFF.

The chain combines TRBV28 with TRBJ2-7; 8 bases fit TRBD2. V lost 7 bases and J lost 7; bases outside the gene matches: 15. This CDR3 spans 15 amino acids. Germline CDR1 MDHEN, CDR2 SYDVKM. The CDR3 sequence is CASMPEAGGPPEQYF. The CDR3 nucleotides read TGTGCCAGCATGCCCGAGGCGGGAGGCCCCCCGGAGCAGTACTTC.

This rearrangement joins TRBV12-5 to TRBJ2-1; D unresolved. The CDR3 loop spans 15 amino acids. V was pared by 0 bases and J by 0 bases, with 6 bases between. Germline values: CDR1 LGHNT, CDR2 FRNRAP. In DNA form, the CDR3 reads TGTGCTAGTGGTTTGGTACTGAGCTCCTACAATGAGCAGTTCTTC. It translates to CASGLVLSSYNEQFF.

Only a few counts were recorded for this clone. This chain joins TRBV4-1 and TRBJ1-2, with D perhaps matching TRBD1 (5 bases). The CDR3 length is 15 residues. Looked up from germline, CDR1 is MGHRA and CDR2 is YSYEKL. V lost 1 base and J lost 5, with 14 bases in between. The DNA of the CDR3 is TGCGCCAGCAGCCAAGTCATGACAGAAGAATATGGCTACACCTTC. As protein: CASSQVMTEEYGYTF.